This T cell receptor beta chain derives from a study of cytomegalovirus exposure and HLA in healthy donors. General study results and limits: Links to common viral pathogens appeared, in a later analysis, for several of the most significant clusters. A likely sequencing artifact accounted for one observed cluster of highly shared sequence variants.

About this clone itself: What it recognizes is unknown.

This PCR relied on a set of 60 Vbeta primers and 13 Jbeta primers. Clones were sequenced by immunoSEQ multiplex PCR, and TCRdb holds only the in-frame ones, with some missing. This sample has around 50,000 clones, with approximately 84% found just once. Germline V gives CDR1 MNHNS, CDR2 SASEGT. V was clipped by 6 bases and J by 3 bases, with 15 bases between them. The CDR3 is made up of 15 amino acids. Participants comprised healthy donors of bone marrow. The material sequenced was PBMCs. The TCR originated in a man aged 45-60 years in good health and CMV-seronegative. J is TRBJ2-1 and V is TRBV6-1, with D perhaps matching TRBD1 (6 bases). This CDR3 is CASRLQGSGYNEQFF. The CDR3 coding sequence is TGTGCCAGCAGATTACAGGGTAGTGGCTACAATGAGCAGTTCTTC.